The present entry profiles one TCR beta chain with its context. This entry comes from a study of blood T cell repertoires in COVID-19. Whole-study context: Both acute and convalescent COVID-19 samples were obtained from the United States, Italy and Spain.

Those enrolled, adults aged about 18 to 89 years, came from about 24 US areas. The method was immunoSEQ multiplex PCR; TCRdb's version includes in-frame clones alone and lacks a portion of them. The repertoire holds roughly 360,000 clones, with more than 70% as singletons. The germline CDR1 and CDR2 sequences are LGHDT and YNNKEL (reference sequence). This CDR3 is 13 amino acids long. V lost 4 bases and J 4 bases, leaving 10 bases between the germline ends. The rearrangement links TRBV3-1 (or the pseudogene TRBV3-2) to TRBJ1-2, with D hard to call. The sequencing input was PBMCs or T cells enriched from blood (not recorded which). The source of this sequence is a man younger than 45 who had recovered from COVID-19. CDR3 protein: CASSPRTSYGYTF. CDR3 sequence (DNA): TGTGCCAGCAGCCCTAGAACCTCCTATGGCTACACCTTC.